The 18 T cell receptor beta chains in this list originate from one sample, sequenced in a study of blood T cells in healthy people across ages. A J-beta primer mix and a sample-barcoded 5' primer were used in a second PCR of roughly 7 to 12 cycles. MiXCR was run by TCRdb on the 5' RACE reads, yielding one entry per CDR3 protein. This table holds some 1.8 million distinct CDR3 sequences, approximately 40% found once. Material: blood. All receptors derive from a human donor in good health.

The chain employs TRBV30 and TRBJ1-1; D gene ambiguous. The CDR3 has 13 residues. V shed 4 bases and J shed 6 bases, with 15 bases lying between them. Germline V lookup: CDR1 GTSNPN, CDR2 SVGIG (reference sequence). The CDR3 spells CAWKGRLQSEAFF. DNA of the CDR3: TGTGCCTGGAAAGGACGTCTTCAATCTGAAGCTTTCTTT. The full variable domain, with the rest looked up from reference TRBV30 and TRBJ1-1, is SQTIHQWPATLVQPVGSPLSLECTVEGTSNPNLYWYRQAAGRGLQLLFYSVGIGQISSEVPQNLSASRPQDRQFILSSKKLLLSDSGFYLCAWKGRLQSEAFFGQGTRLTVV.

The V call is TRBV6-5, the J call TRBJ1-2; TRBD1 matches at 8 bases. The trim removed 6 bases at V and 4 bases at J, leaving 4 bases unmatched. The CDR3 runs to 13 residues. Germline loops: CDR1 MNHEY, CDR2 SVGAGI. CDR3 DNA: TGTGCCAGCAGGAACAGGGGGACCTATGGCTACACCTTC. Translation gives CASRNRGTYGYTF.

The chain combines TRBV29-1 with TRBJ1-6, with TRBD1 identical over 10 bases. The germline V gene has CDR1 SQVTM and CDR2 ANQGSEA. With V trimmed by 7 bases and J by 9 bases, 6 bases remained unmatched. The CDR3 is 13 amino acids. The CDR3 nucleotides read TGCAGCGCCCAGACAGGGGGCGGTTCACCCCTCCACTTT. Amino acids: CSAQTGGGSPLHF.

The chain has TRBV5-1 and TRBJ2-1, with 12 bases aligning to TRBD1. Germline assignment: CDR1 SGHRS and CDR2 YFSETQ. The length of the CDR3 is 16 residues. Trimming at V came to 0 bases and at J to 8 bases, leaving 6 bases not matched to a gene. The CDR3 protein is CASSLGPGQGADEQFF. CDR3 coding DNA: TGCGCCAGCAGCTTGGGCCCGGGACAGGGGGCCGATGAGCAGTTCTTC.

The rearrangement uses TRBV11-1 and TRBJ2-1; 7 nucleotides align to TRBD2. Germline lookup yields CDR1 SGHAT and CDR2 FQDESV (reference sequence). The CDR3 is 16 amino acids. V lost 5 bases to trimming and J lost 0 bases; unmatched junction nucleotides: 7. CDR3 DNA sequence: TGTGCCAGCAGCCAGAAGCGGGGCCGCTCCTACAATGAGCAGTTCTTC. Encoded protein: CASSQKRGRSYNEQFF.

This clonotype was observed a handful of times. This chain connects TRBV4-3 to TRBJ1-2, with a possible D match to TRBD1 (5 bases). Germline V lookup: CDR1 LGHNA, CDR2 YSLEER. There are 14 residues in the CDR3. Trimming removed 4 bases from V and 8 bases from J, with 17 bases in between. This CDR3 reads CASSLADTEGGYTF. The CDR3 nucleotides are TGCGCCAGCAGCCTGGCGGACACGGAGGGCGGCTACACCTTC.

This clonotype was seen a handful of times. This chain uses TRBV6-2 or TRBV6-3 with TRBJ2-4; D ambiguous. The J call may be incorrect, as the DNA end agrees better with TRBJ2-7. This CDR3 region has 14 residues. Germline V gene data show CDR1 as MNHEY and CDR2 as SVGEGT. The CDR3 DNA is TGTGCCAGCCTTAATCGGCTAGGAACTGGCGAGCAGTACTTC. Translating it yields CASLNRLGTGEQYF.

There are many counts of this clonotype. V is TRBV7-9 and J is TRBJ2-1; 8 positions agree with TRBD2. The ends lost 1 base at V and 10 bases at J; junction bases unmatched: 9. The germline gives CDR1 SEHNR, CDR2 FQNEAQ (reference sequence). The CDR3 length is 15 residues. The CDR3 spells CASSLGTSHLTEQFF. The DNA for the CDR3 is TGTGCCAGCAGCTTAGGGACTAGCCACCTGACGGAGCAGTTCTTC. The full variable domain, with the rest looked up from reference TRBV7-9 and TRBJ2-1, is DTGVSQNPRHKITKRGQNVTFRCDPISEHNRLYWYRQTLGQGPEFLTYFQNEAQLEKSRLLSDRFSAERPKGSFSTLEIQRTEQGDSAMYLCASSLGTSHLTEQFFGPGTRLTVL.

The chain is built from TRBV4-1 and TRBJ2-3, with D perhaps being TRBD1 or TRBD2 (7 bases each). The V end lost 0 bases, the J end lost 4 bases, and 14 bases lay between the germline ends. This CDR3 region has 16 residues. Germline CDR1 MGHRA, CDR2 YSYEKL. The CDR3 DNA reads TGCGCCAGCAGCCAAGAGGGAGGGGGCCGTGCAGATACGCAGTATTTT. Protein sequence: CASSQEGGGRADTQYF.

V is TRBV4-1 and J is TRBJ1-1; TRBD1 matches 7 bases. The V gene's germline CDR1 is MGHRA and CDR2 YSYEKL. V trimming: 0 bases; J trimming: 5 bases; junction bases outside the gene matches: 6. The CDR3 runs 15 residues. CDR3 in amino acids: CASSQDDRAWTEAFF. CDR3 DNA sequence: TGCGCCAGCAGCCAAGATGACAGGGCGTGGACTGAAGCTTTCTTT.

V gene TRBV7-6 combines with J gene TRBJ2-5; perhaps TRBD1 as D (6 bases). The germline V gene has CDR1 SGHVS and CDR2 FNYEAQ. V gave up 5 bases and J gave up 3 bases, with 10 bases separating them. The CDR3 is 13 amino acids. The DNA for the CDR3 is TGTGCCAGCAGCCAATCAGGGGAAGAGACCCAGTACTTC. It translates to CASSQSGEETQYF.

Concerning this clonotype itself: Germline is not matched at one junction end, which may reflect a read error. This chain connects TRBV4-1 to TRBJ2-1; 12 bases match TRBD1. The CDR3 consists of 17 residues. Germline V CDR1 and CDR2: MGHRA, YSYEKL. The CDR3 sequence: CASSQDGTGGPYNKQFF. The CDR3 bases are TGCGCCAGCAGCCAAGATGGGACAGGGGGCCCCTACAATAAGCAGTTCTTC.

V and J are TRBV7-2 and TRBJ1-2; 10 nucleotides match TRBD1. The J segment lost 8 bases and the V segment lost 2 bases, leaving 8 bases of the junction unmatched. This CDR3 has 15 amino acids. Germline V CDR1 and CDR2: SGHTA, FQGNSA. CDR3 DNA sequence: TGTGCCAGCAGCTTATCTGGACAGGGGGTAAAAGGCTACACCTTC. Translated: CASSLSGQGVKGYTF.

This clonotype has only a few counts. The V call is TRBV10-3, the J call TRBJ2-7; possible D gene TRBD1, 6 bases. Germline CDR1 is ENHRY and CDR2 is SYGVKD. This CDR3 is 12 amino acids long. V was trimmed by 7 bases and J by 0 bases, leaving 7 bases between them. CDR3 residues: CAIKDSSYEQYF. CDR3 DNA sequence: TGTGCCATCAAGGACAGCTCCTACGAGCAGTACTTC.

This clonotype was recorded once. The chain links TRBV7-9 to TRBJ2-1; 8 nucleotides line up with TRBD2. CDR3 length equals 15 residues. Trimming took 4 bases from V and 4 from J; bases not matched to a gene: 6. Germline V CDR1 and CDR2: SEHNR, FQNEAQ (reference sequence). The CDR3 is CASSSREREYNEQFF. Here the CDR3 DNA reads TGTGCCAGCAGCTCCCGGGAGCGGGAGTACAATGAGCAGTTCTTC.

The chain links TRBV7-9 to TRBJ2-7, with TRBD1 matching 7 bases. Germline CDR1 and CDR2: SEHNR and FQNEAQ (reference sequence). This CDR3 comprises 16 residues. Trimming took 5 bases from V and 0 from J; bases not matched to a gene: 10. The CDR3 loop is CASSPKTGTFSYEQYF. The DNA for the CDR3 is TGTGCCAGCAGCCCAAAGACAGGGACATTCTCCTACGAGCAGTACTTC.

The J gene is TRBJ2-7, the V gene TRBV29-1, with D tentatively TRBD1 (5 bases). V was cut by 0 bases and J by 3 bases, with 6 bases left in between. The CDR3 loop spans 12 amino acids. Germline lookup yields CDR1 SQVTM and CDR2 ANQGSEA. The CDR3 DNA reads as TGCAGCGTTGAAGAGCAGGGCTACGAGCAGTACGTC. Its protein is CSVEEQGYEQYV.

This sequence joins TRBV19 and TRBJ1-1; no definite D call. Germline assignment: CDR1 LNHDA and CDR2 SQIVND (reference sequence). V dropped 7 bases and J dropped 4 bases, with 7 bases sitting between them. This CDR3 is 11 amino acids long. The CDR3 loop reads CASMRGTEAFF. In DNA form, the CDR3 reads TGTGCCAGTATGCGTGGCACTGAAGCTTTCTTT.